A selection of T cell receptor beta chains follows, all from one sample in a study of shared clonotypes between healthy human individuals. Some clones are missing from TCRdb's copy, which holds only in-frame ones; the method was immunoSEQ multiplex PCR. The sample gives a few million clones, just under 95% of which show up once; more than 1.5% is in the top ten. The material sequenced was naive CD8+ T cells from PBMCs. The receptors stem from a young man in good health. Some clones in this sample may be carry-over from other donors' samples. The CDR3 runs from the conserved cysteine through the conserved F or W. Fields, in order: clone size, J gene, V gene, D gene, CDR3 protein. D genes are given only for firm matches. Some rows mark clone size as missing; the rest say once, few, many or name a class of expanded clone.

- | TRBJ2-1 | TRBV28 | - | CASSHLGNEQFF
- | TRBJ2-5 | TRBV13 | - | CASSLGGAGAEDEEETQYF
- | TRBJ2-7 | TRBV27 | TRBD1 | CASGQGAWEQYF
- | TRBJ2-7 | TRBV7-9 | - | CASSFEKAYEQYF
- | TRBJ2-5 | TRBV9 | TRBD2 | CASSPGLVPPETQYF
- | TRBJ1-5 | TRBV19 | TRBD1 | CAKANRDRPKFGNQPQHF
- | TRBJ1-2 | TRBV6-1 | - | CASSEATGSPNYGYTF
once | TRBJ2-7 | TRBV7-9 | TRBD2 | CASSLKTSGTSYEQYF
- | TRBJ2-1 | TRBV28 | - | CASSRDSPGADEQFF
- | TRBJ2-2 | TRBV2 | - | CARGPHTGELFF
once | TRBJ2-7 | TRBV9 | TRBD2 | CASSGGSGSYEQYF
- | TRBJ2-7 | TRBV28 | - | CASSPILGDEQYF
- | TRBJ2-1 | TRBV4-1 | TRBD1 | CASSQFLTGGGLNEQFF
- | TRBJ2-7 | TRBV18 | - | CASSTGLTGRSYEQYF
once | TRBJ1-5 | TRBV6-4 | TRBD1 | CASRTGTGCDSNQPQHF
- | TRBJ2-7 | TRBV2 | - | CASSEGADKFFYEQYF
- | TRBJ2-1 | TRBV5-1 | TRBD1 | CASSLARTGGYNEQFF
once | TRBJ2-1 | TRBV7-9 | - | CASTPDGFSYNEQFF
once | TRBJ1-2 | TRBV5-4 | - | CASSLAAGANYGYTF
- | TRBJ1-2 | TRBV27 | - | CASSLLGGKNYGYTF
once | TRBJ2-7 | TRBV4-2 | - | CASSQEPTTTGSYEQYF
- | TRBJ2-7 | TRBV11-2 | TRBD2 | CASSPASGTYEQYF
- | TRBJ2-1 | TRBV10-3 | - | CAISESTRTLANEQFF
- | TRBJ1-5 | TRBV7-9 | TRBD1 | CASSLTGDNQPQHF
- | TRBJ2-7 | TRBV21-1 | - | CASSLRTGDYEQYF
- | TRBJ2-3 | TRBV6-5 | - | CASRLSRTDTQYF
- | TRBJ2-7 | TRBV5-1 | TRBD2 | CASSSRLAAFYEQYF
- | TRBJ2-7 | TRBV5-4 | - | CASSSFDSLGGYEQYF
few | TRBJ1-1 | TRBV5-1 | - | CASSSSPRGEAFF
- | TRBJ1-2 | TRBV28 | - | CASSRPFEYGYTF
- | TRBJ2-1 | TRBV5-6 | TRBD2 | CASRSGTSGPYNEQFF
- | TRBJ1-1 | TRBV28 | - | CASSFARKMNTEAFF
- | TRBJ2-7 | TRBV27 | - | CASSFLPLSNEQYF
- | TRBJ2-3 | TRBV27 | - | CASSLFRVSTDTQYF
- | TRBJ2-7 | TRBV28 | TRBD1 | CASIPTGETYEQYF
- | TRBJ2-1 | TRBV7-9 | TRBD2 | CASSPGTSGRAEQFF
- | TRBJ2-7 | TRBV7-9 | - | CASSLPDIPEVDEQYF
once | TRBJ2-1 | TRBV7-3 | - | CASSALPYAGRDNEQFF
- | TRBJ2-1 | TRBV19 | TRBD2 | CASSGASGVYNEQFF
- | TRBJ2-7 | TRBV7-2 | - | CASSLGWEFQSLTYEQYF
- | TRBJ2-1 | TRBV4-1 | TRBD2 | CASTKVKREGYNEQFF
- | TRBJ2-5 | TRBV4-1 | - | CASSQSGIRGQETQYF
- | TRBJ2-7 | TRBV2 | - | CASRPTGFYEQYF
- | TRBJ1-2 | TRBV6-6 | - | CASRGIRGVDYGYTF
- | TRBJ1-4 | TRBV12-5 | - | CASGRVSREEKLFF
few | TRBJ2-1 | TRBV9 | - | CASSASRLPYNEQFF
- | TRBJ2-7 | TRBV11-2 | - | CASSLYGTYEQYF